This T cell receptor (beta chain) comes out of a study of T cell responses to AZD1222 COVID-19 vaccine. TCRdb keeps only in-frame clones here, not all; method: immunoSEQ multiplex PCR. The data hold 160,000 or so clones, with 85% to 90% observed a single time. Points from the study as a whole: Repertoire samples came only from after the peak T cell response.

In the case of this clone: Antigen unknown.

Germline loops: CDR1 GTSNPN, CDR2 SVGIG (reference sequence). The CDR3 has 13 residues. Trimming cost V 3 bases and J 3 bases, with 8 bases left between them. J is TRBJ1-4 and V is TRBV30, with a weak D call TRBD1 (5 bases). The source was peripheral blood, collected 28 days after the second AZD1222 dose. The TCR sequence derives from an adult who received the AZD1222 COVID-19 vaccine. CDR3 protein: CAWSIGANEKLFF. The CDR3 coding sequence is TGTGCCTGGAGCATAGGGGCTAATGAAAAACTGTTTTTT.